This T cell receptor (beta chain) was observed in a study of T cells after yellow fever vaccination. General study results and limits: Clones from primary vaccination mostly reappeared after the booster (less than 98% CD4, over 85% CD8).

CDR3 length equals 15 residues. J was trimmed by 6 bases and V by 6 bases; bases with no gene match: 12. The germline V gene encodes CDR1 DFQATT and CDR2 SNEGSKA (reference sequence). Template switching with 5'RACE generated the TCR cDNA and added a universal primer site and UMIs. TCRdb called the 5' RACE reads again in MiXCR, with one record for every CDR3 protein. Of a few hundred thousand distinct CDR3 sequences in the sample, approximately 4% were seen once. This clonotype was counted between two and nine times. Its target is unknown. This receptor was obtained from a man aged 18-30 years who received the YFV17D yellow fever vaccine. V gene TRBV20-1 combines with J gene TRBJ1-5; the match to TRBD1 covers 9 bases. The input for sequencing was PBMCs, taken 15 days after the yellow fever booster vaccination. CDR3 coding DNA: TGCAGTGCCGCCGCCTCGGACAGGGGTTCTCAGCCCCAGCATTTT. As protein: CSAAASDRGSQPQHF.